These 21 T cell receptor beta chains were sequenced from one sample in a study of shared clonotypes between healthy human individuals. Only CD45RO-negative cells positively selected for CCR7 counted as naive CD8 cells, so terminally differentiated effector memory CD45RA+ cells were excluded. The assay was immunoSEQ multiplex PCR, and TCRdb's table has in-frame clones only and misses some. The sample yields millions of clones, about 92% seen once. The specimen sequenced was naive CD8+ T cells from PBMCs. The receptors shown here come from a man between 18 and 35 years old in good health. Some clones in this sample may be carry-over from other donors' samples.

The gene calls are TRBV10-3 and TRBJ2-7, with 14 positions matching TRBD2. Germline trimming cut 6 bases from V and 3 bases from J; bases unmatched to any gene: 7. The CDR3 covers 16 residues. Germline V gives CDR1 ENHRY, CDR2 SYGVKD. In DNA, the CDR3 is TGTGCCATCAGACCGGGACTAGCGGGAGAGAACTACGAGCAGTACTTC. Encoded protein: CAIRPGLAGENYEQYF.

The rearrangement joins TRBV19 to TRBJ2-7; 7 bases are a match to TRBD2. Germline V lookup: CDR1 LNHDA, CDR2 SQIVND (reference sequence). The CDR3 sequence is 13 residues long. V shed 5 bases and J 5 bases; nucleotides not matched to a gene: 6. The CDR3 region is CASSPGGGHEQYF. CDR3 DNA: TGTGCCAGTAGTCCTGGCGGGGGTCACGAGCAGTACTTC.

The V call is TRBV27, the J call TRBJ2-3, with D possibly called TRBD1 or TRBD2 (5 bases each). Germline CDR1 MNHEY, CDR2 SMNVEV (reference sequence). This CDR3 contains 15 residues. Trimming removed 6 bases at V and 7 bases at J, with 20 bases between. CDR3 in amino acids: CASSLGLAVDNTQYF. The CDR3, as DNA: TGTGCCAGCAGCTTGGGGCTAGCTGTGGACAATACGCAGTATTTT.

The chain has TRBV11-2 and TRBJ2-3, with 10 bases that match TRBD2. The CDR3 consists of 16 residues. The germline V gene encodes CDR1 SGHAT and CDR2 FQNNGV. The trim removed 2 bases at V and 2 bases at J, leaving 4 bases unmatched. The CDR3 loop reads CASSLRGTSVTDTQYF. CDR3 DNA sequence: TGTGCCAGCAGCTTAAGGGGGACTAGCGTCACAGATACGCAGTATTTT.

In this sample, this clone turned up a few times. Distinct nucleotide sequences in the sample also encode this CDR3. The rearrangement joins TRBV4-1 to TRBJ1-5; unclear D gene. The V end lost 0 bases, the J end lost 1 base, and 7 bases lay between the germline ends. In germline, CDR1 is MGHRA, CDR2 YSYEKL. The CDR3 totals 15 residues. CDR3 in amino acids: CASSQDGESNQPQHF. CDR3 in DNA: TGCGCCAGCAGCCAAGATGGCGAAAGCAATCAGCCCCAGCATTTT.

CDR3 nucleotide sequence: TGTGCCAGCAGCGTTGACAGGGAAGGTGGAAACACCATATATTTT. Protein sequence: CASSVDREGGNTIYF. The chain couples TRBV9 to TRBJ1-3, with 7 bases aligning to TRBD1. Germline CDR1 reads SGDLS; CDR2 reads YYNGEE. V shed 2 bases and J 3 bases; nucleotides not matched to a gene: 5. This CDR3 contains 15 residues.

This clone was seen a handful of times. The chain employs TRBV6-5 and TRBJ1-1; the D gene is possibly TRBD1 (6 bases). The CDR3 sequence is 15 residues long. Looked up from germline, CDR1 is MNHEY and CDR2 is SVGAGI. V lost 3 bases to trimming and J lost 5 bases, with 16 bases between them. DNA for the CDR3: TGTGCCAGCAGTTATTGGGGGGGCGCAGGGACTGAAGCTTTCTTT. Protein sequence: CASSYWGGAGTEAFF.

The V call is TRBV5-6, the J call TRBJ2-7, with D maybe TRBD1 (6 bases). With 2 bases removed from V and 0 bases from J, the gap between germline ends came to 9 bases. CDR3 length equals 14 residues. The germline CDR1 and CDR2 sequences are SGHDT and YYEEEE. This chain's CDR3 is CASSFTDSSYEQYF. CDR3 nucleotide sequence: TGTGCCAGCAGCTTCACGGACAGCTCCTACGAGCAGTACTTC.

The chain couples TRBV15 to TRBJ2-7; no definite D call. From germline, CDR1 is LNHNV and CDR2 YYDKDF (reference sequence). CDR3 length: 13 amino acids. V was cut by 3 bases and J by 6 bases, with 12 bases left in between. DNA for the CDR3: TGTGCCACCAGCAGGGGGTCACCCGGCGAGCAGTACTTC. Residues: CATSRGSPGEQYF. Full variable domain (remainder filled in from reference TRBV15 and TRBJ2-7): DAMVIQNPRYQVTQFGKPVTLSCSQTLNHNVMYWYQQKSSQAPKLLFHYYDKDFNNEADTPDNFQSRRPNTSFCFLDIRSPGLGDTAMYLCATSRGSPGEQYFGPGTRLTVT.

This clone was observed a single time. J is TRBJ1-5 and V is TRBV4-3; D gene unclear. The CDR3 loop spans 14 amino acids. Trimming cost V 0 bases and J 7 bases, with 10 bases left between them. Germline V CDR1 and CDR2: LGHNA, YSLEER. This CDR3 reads CASSQDRETQPQHF. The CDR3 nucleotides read TGCGCCAGCAGCCAAGATAGGGAGACGCAGCCCCAGCATTTT.

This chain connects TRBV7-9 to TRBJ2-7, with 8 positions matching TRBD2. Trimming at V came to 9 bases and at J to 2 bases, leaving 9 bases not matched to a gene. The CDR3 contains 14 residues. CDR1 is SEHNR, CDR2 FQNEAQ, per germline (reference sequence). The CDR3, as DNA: TGTGCCAGTGCAGGGCGGGAGGCCGCCTACGAGCAGTACTTC. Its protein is CASAGREAAYEQYF.

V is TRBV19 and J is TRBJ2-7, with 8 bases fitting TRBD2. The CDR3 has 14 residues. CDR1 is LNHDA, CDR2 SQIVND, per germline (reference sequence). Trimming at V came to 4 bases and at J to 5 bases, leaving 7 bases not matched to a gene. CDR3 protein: CASSSREGLNEQYF. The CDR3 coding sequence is TGTGCCAGTAGTAGCCGGGAGGGCCTGAACGAGCAGTACTTC.

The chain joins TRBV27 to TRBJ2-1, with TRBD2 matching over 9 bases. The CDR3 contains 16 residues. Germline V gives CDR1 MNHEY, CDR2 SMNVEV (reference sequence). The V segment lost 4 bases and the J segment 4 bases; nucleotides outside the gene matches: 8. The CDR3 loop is CASSSLLAGQYNEQFF. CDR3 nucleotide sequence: TGTGCCAGCAGTTCTCTCCTAGCGGGACAGTACAATGAGCAGTTCTTC.

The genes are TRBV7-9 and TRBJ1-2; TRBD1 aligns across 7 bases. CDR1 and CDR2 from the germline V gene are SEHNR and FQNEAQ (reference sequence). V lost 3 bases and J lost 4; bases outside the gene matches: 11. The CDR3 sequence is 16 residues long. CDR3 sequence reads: CASSFIGEGGGYGYTF. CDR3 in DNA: TGTGCCAGCAGCTTCATCGGCGAAGGGGGCGGCTATGGCTACACCTTC.

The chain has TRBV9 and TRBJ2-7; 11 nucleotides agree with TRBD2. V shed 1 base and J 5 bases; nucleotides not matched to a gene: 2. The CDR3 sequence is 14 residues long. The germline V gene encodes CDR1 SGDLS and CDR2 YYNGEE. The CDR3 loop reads CASSVTSGRNEQYF. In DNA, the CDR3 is TGTGCCAGCAGCGTAACTAGCGGGAGAAACGAGCAGTACTTC. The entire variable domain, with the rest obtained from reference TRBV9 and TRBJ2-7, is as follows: DSGVTQTPKHLITATGQRVTLRCSPRSGDLSVYWYQQSLDQGLQFLIQYYNGEERAKGNILERFSAQQFPDLHSELNLSSLELGDSALYFCASSVTSGRNEQYFGPGTRLTVT.

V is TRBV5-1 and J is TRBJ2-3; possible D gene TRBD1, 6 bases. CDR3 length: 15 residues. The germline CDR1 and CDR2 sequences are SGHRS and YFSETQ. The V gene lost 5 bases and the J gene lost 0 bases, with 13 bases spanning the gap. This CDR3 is CASRPGTTSTDTQYF. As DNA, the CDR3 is TGCGCCAGCAGACCCGGGACAACAAGCACAGATACGCAGTATTTT.

The CDR3 protein is CASSLFPRGGRDTGELFF. In DNA, the CDR3 is TGTGCCAGCAGCTTATTTCCTCGGGGCGGGAGGGACACCGGGGAGCTGTTTTTT. The V call is TRBV11-2, the J call TRBJ2-2, with TRBD2 matching over 9 bases. Germline trimming cut 2 bases from V and 3 bases from J; bases unmatched to any gene: 10. The CDR3 is 18 amino acids. Germline assignment: CDR1 SGHAT and CDR2 FQNNGV.

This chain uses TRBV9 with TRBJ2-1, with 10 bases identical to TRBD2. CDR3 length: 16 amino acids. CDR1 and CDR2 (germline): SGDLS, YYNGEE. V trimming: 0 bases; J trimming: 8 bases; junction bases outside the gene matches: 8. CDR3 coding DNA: TGTGCCAGCAGCGTAGTTCCTAGCGGGAGTCAGGATGAGCAGTTCTTC. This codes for CASSVVPSGSQDEQFF.

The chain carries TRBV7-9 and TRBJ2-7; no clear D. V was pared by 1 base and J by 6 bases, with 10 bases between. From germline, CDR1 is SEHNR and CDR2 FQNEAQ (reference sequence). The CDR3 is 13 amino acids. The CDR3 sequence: CASSLGPSSEQYF. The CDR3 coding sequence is TGTGCCAGCAGCTTAGGCCCCTCCAGCGAGCAGTACTTC. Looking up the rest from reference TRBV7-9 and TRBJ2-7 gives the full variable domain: DTGVSQNPRHKITKRGQNVTFRCDPISEHNRLYWYRQTLGQGPEFLTYFQNEAQLEKSRLLSDRFSAERPKGSFSTLEIQRTEQGDSAMYLCASSLGPSSEQYFGPGTRLTVT.

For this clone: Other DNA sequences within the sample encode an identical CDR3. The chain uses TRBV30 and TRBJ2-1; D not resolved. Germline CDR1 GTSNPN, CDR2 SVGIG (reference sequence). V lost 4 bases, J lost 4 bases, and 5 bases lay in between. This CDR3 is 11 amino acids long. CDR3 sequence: CAWNSYNEQFF. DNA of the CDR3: TGTGCCTGGAACAGTTACAATGAGCAGTTCTTC.

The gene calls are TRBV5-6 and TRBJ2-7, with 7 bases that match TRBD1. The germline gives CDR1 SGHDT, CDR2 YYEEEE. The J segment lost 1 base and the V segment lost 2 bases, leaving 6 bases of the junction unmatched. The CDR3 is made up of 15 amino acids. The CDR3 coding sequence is TGTGCCAGCAGCTTCGACAGGGAGACGTCCTACGAGCAGTACTTC. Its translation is CASSFDRETSYEQYF. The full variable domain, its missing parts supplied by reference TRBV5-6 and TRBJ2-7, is DAGVTQSPTHLIKTRGQQVTLRCSPKSGHDTVSWYQQALGQGPQFIFQYYEEEERQRGNFPDRFSGHQFPNYSSELNVNALLLGDSALYLCASSFDRETSYEQYFGPGTRLTVT.